Each of the 7 T cell receptor beta chains below was sequenced from the same sample in a study of shared clonotypes between healthy human individuals. Using immunoSEQ multiplex PCR, the repertoire was profiled, and TCRdb retains in-frame clones only, with some absent. The sample records about 560,000 clones, roughly 72% being singletons. The source material was PBMCs. The receptors derive from a middle-aged woman in good health. Some clones in this sample may be carry-over from other donors' samples.

This clone came up a few times. The V call is TRBV5-1, the J call TRBJ1-2; D gene ambiguous. Germline V gives CDR1 SGHRS, CDR2 YFSETQ. The CDR3 has 13 residues. With 6 bases removed from V and 6 bases from J, the gap between germline ends came to 15 bases. In DNA, the CDR3 is TGCGCCAGCAAGGATCCAGGCGTGGATGGCTACACCTTC. It translates to CASKDPGVDGYTF.

The J gene is TRBJ2-3, the V gene TRBV2; no reliable D call. Deletions cut 3 bases from V and 2 bases from J, with 6 bases between. Germline CDR1 reads SNHLY; CDR2 reads FYNNEI. This CDR3 spans 13 amino acids. CDR3 protein: CASSEETTDTQYF. The CDR3 DNA follows: TGTGCCAGCAGTGAGGAGACCACAGATACGCAGTATTTT. The full variable domain, with the rest looked up from reference TRBV2 and TRBJ2-3, is EPEVTQTPSHQVTQMGQEVILRCVPISNHLYFYWYRQILGQKVEFLVSFYNNEISEKSEIFDDQFSVERPDGSNFTLKIRSTKLEDSAMYFCASSEETTDTQYFGPGTRLTVL.

Details on this clone: Just one base apart from a much larger clone, this may be a read error. The rearrangement joins TRBV2 to TRBJ2-7, with 7 bases aligning to TRBD1. This CDR3 comprises 12 residues. Germline CDR1 and CDR2: SNHLY and FYNNEI. The V and J ends lost 6 bases and 4 bases, in that order; junction bases with no gene match: 3. CDR3 nucleotide sequence: TGTGCCAGCAGGGGGACAGAGTACGAGCAGTACTTC. It specifies CASRGTEYEQYF.

This clone appeared a few times. The CDR3 region is CAISGLTRNYEQYF. DNA for the CDR3: TGTGCCATCAGTGGGTTGACTAGGAACTACGAGCAGTACTTC. This sequence joins TRBV10-3 and TRBJ2-7; D might be TRBD2 (6 bases). Germline CDR1 ENHRY, CDR2 SYGVKD. Deletions cut 4 bases from V and 3 bases from J, with 13 bases between. This CDR3 region has 14 residues.

The chain has TRBV28 and TRBJ1-5, with TRBD1 as a possible D gene (6 bases). V was clipped by 2 bases and J by 2 bases, with 13 bases between them. The CDR3 runs to 16 residues. The germline V gene encodes CDR1 MDHEN and CDR2 SYDVKM. The CDR3 reads CASSLRQVGGNQPQHF. Written as DNA, the CDR3 is TGTGCCAGCAGTTTAAGACAGGTCGGGGGCAATCAGCCCCAGCATTTT.

V gene TRBV2 combines with J gene TRBJ2-1; 8 positions match TRBD1. V lost 5 bases, J lost 8 bases, and 2 bases stayed unmatched. The CDR3 extends over 12 amino acids. Germline V gene sequence: CDR1 SNHLY, CDR2 FYNNEI. CDR3: CASSLTGDEQFF. In DNA, the CDR3 is TGTGCCAGCAGTCTGACAGGGGATGAGCAGTTCTTC.

In regard to this clone: Being one base from a much bigger clone, this may be a read error. The V and J genes are TRBV29-1 and TRBJ2-5, with TRBD2 matching over 11 bases. The CDR3 loop spans 13 amino acids. V shed 7 bases, J shed 11 bases, and the junction held 12 bases outside the gene matches. The germline CDR1 and CDR2 sequences are SQVTM and ANQGSEA. The CDR3 DNA follows: TGCAGCGCACTAGCGGGAGCGATTTCCGTGCAGTACTTC. Translation gives CSALAGAISVQYF.